A selection of T cell receptor beta chains follows, all from one sample in a study of CD8 T cells in Susac syndrome. TCRdb analysed the immunoSEQ multiplex PCR reads with MiXCR anew, one entry per CDR3 protein. This table holds 150,000 or so distinct CDR3 sequences, about 93% found once. Sequencing used CD4+ T cells from PBMCs. The receptor source for this set is a human donor in good health. Each CDR3 is given with its conserved first and last residue. Fields, in order: D gene, clone size, V gene, J gene, CDR3 DNA, CDR3 protein. The D gene is left open where the match is weak. Clone size, where shown, is once, few, many, or a class for clones that have expanded.

D gene: .
clone size: once
V gene: TRBV12-3/TRBV12-4
J gene: TRBJ1-3
CDR3 DNA: TGTGCCAGCAGTTCCCGTCCGGGCTCTGGAAACACCATATATTTT
CDR3 protein: CASSSRPGSGNTIYF

D gene: TRBD1
clone size: .
V gene: TRBV20-1
J gene: TRBJ1-5
CDR3 DNA: TGCAGTGCTAAACCGGGACAGGGGGTTTTAGAGCCCCAGCATTTT
CDR3 protein: CSAKPGQGVLEPQHF

D gene: TRBD1
clone size: .
V gene: TRBV20-1
J gene: TRBJ1-3
CDR3 DNA: TGCAGTGCTAGAGGGACAGGGAGTGGAAACACCATATATTTT
CDR3 protein: CSARGTGSGNTIYF

D gene: .
clone size: once
V gene: TRBV18
J gene: TRBJ1-1
CDR3 DNA: TGTGCCAGCTCCCTCAACCCAGGGCGAGGCACTGAAGCTTTCTTT
CDR3 protein: CASSLNPGRGTEAFF

D gene: .
clone size: .
V gene: TRBV20-1
J gene: TRBJ1-2
CDR3 DNA: TGCAGTGTAAGAGATGGCTACACCTTC
CDR3 protein: CSVRDGYTF

D gene: TRBD2
clone size: .
V gene: TRBV29-1
J gene: TRBJ2-1
CDR3 DNA: TGCAGCGTGGGCGGTAGCGGGGGACCCAATGAGCAGTTCTTC
CDR3 protein: CSVGGSGGPNEQFF

D gene: TRBD1
clone size: .
V gene: TRBV20-1
J gene: TRBJ2-7
CDR3 DNA: TGCAGTGCTACGGACAGGGGAAACGAGCAGTACTTC
CDR3 protein: CSATDRGNEQYF

D gene: .
clone size: .
V gene: TRBV9
J gene: TRBJ1-6
CDR3 DNA: TGTGCCAGCAGCGATGATGTGGGGACTGGGAATTCACCCCTCCACTTT
CDR3 protein: CASSDDVGTGNSPLHF

D gene: .
clone size: .
V gene: TRBV3-1
J gene: TRBJ2-7
CDR3 DNA: TGTGCCAGCAGCCAAGACGGGACACGCGAGCAGTACTTC
CDR3 protein: CASSQDGTREQYF

D gene: .
clone size: .
V gene: TRBV15
J gene: TRBJ1-5
CDR3 DNA: TGTGCCACCAGCAGAGATGGCGGACACCGCAATCAGCCCCAGCATTTT
CDR3 protein: CATSRDGGHRNQPQHF

D gene: .
clone size: .
V gene: TRBV20-1
J gene: TRBJ2-1
CDR3 DNA: TGCAGTGCTAGTGGTCGGGGTCGGTATAATGAGCAGTTCTTC
CDR3 protein: CSASGRGRYNEQFF

D gene: .
clone size: .
V gene: TRBV19
J gene: TRBJ2-2
CDR3 DNA: TGTGCCAGTGACGGGCCTCCGAACACCGGGGAGCTGTTTTTT
CDR3 protein: CASDGPPNTGELFF

D gene: .
clone size: .
V gene: TRBV29-1
J gene: TRBJ1-1
CDR3 DNA: TGCAGCGTTGGGGGAGGCAGCAGGAACACTGAAGCTTTCTTT
CDR3 protein: CSVGGGSRNTEAFF

D gene: TRBD1
clone size: .
V gene: TRBV19
J gene: TRBJ1-6
CDR3 DNA: TGTGCCAGTAGCCCCGCACAGGGGAATTCACCCCTCCACTTT
CDR3 protein: CASSPAQGNSPLHF

D gene: TRBD2
clone size: .
V gene: TRBV7-8
J gene: TRBJ2-3
CDR3 DNA: TGTGCCAGCGCCCGCCGACTAGCGGGGCGGGCAGATACGCAGTATTTT
CDR3 protein: CASARRLAGRADTQYF

D gene: TRBD2
clone size: .
V gene: TRBV3-1
J gene: TRBJ2-7
CDR3 DNA: TGTGCCAGCAGCCCTCCCTGGCGGGGGGTCTCCTACGAGCAGTACTTC
CDR3 protein: CASSPPWRGVSYEQYF

D gene: TRBD1
clone size: .
V gene: TRBV9
J gene: TRBJ2-2
CDR3 DNA: TGTGCCAGCAGTGCAGGGGGTGGGAACACCGGGGAGCTGTTTTTT
CDR3 protein: CASSAGGGNTGELFF

D gene: TRBD1
clone size: once
V gene: TRBV7-9
J gene: TRBJ1-5
CDR3 DNA: TGTGCCAGCAGCTTAGATTTAGGGACAGGGTTTCTGAATCAGCCCCAGCATTTT
CDR3 protein: CASSLDLGTGFLNQPQHF

D gene: TRBD1
clone size: .
V gene: TRBV12-3/TRBV12-4
J gene: TRBJ2-5
CDR3 DNA: TGTGCCAGCAGTGCGACGGACAGGGCGGGGGAGACCCAGTACTTC
CDR3 protein: CASSATDRAGETQYF

D gene: .
clone size: .
V gene: TRBV20-1
J gene: TRBJ2-1
CDR3 DNA: TGCAGTTCTATGAGGGTTTATGAGCAGTTCTTC
CDR3 protein: CSSMRVYEQFF

D gene: .
clone size: once
V gene: TRBV30
J gene: TRBJ1-1
CDR3 DNA: TGTGCCTGGAGTCAAGGTGGGACGGCTAACACTGAAGCTTTCTTT
CDR3 protein: CAWSQGGTANTEAFF

D gene: TRBD1
clone size: .
V gene: TRBV29-1
J gene: TRBJ1-6
CDR3 DNA: TGCAGCGTTGGGGACAGGGCCAATTCACCCCTCCACTTT
CDR3 protein: CSVGDRANSPLHF

D gene: .
clone size: .
V gene: TRBV7-9
J gene: TRBJ1-1
CDR3 DNA: TGTGCCAGCAGCTTAGGGAATCGGGTGAACACTGAAGCTTTCTTT
CDR3 protein: CASSLGNRVNTEAFF

D gene: TRBD1
clone size: .
V gene: TRBV20-1
J gene: TRBJ1-1
CDR3 DNA: TGCAGTGCTAGCCGCAGGGGGGTGAACACTGAAGCTTTCTTT
CDR3 protein: CSASRRGVNTEAFF

D gene: TRBD1
clone size: .
V gene: TRBV7-8
J gene: TRBJ2-7
CDR3 DNA: TGTGCCAGCAGCTTAGTCCAGGGGGCCTACGAGCAGTACTTC
CDR3 protein: CASSLVQGAYEQYF

D gene: .
clone size: .
V gene: TRBV20-1
J gene: TRBJ2-5
CDR3 DNA: TGCAGTGCTTCGGACAGTCTGGGAGGCCAAGAGACCCAGTACTTC
CDR3 protein: CSASDSLGGQETQYF

D gene: .
clone size: .
V gene: TRBV29-1
J gene: TRBJ2-1
CDR3 DNA: TGCAGCGCCTATTTTGTGGGGTTCTACAATGAGCAGTTCTTC
CDR3 protein: CSAYFVGFYNEQFF

D gene: .
clone size: once
V gene: TRBV6-5
J gene: TRBJ2-5
CDR3 DNA: TGTGCCAGCAGTTACACCGGACAGCTAAGCCAAGAGACCCAGTACTTC
CDR3 protein: CASSYTGQLSQETQYF